The 20 T cell receptor beta chains below come from one sample, sequenced in a study of cytomegalovirus exposure and HLA in healthy donors. PCR amplification relied on 60 Vbeta primers (plus 13 Jbeta primers). Libraries were prepared by immunoSEQ multiplex PCR; TCRdb keeps only in-frame clonotypes and omits some of them. The sample lists 180,000 or so clones; 82% were seen once. Sequencing used PBMCs. All receptors come from a male donor in good health and CMV-seronegative.

V is TRBV29-1 and J is TRBJ1-4; 9 nucleotides agree with TRBD1. V trimming: 6 bases; J trimming: 8 bases; junction bases outside the gene matches: 10. CDR1 is SQVTM, CDR2 ANQGSEA, per germline. The CDR3 runs 14 residues. CDR3 sequence reads: CSVGRDRVAEKLFF. The DNA of the CDR3 is TGCAGCGTGGGGAGGGACAGGGTGGCGGAAAAACTGTTTTTT.

To note about this clone: One end of the junction is discordant with germline, which a read error may explain. Different DNA sequences within this sample yield the same CDR3. The chain combines TRBV2 with TRBJ1-2, with D maybe TRBD1 (5 bases). CDR3 length: 15 residues. Germline CDR1 is SNHLY and CDR2 is FYNNEI. CDR3 nucleotides: TGTGCCAGCAATGAAGTAGGGGATCCGAACTATGGCTACACCTTC. Translating gives CASNEVGDPNYGYTF.

The J gene is TRBJ2-1, the V gene TRBV5-1; D is possibly TRBD1 (5 bases). V shed 2 bases and J shed 8 bases, with 11 bases lying between them. CDR1 SGHRS and CDR2 YFSETQ come from the germline V gene. The CDR3 runs 13 residues. The CDR3 loop reads CASSLNRIDEQFF. The CDR3 nucleotides are TGCGCCAGCAGCTTAAACAGGATTGATGAGCAGTTCTTC.

V is TRBV7-9 and J is TRBJ1-1; 8 bases align to TRBD1. Germline lookup yields CDR1 SEHNR and CDR2 FQNEAQ (reference sequence). Losses at the gene ends were 4 bases for V and 9 bases for J; bases not matched to a gene: 7. The CDR3 consists of 13 residues. The CDR3 sequence is CASSSPGGRQAFF. CDR3 bases: TGTGCCAGCAGCTCCCCAGGGGGCAGACAAGCTTTCTTT. Filled out from reference TRBV7-9 and TRBJ1-1, the complete variable domain reads DTGVSQNPRHKITKRGQNVTFRCDPISEHNRLYWYRQTLGQGPEFLTYFQNEAQLEKSRLLSDRFSAERPKGSFSTLEIQRTEQGDSAMYLCASSSPGGRQAFFGQGTRLTVV.

The chain carries TRBV5-1 and TRBJ2-5, with D possibly matching TRBD1 (5 bases). Trimming pared 4 bases from V and 4 bases from J, leaving 11 bases between. This CDR3 is 13 amino acids long. Germline values: CDR1 SGHRS, CDR2 YFSETQ. DNA of the CDR3: TGCGCCAGCAGCGAAGCAGGGTTAGAGACCCAGTACTTC. Its protein product is CASSEAGLETQYF.

This chain uses TRBV2 with TRBJ1-2, with D perhaps TRBD1 (5 bases). The germline CDR1 and CDR2 sequences are SNHLY and FYNNEI. V was cut by 6 bases and J by 8 bases, with 16 bases left in between. The CDR3 extends over 13 amino acids. The CDR3 sequence is CASRGGPGGGYTF. CDR3 bases: TGTGCCAGCAGGGGGGGACCGGGCGGGGGCTACACCTTC.

The rearrangement joins TRBV19 to TRBJ1-3; D remains unclear. V lost 10 bases and J 0 bases, leaving 13 bases between the germline ends. Germline values: CDR1 LNHDA, CDR2 SQIVND (reference sequence). This CDR3 spans 14 amino acids. CDR3 loop: CATRTPNSGNTIYF. The CDR3 coding sequence is TGTGCCACCCGAACACCAAACTCTGGAAACACCATATATTTT.

The chain recombines TRBV19 with TRBJ2-1; D may be TRBD2 (5 bases). The CDR3 totals 14 residues. V lost 6 bases to trimming and J lost 2 bases, with 11 bases between them. The germline gives CDR1 LNHDA, CDR2 SQIVND (reference sequence). The CDR3 nucleotides are TGTGCCAGTAGCGCGGGCATTACCTACAATGAGCAGTTCTTC. This sequence encodes CASSAGITYNEQFF.

The chain has TRBV7-7 and TRBJ2-6, with a possible D match to TRBD2 (5 bases). Germline loops: CDR1 SSHAT, CDR2 FNYEAQ (reference sequence). With 5 bases removed from V and 2 bases from J, the gap between germline ends came to 7 bases. This CDR3 comprises 14 residues. In DNA, the CDR3 is TGTGCCAGCAGCCCTAGCCCTGGGGCCAACGTCCTGACTTTC. Amino acid sequence: CASSPSPGANVLTF.

V usage is TRBV28 and J usage is TRBJ2-7, with 8 bases matching TRBD1. Germline V gene sequence: CDR1 MDHEN, CDR2 SYDVKM. V lost 10 bases, J lost 4 bases, and 9 bases stayed unmatched. The CDR3 is 13 residues long. The CDR3 reads CATERQGMYEQYF. CDR3 DNA sequence: TGTGCCACCGAGCGACAGGGGATGTACGAGCAGTACTTC.

The chain combines TRBV19 with TRBJ1-2, with no clear D. CDR1 and CDR2 (germline): LNHDA, SQIVND (reference sequence). There are 13 residues in the CDR3. V was trimmed by 6 bases and J by 3 bases, leaving 11 bases between them. CDR3 coding DNA: TGTGCCAGTAGCGAAAACAGTTACTATGGCTACACCTTC. It specifies CASSENSYYGYTF. Looking up the rest from reference TRBV19 and TRBJ1-2 gives the full variable domain: DGGITQSPKYLFRKEGQNVTLSCEQNLNHDAMYWYRQDPGQGLRLIYYSQIVNDFQKGDIAEGYSVSREKKESFPLTVTSAQKNPTAFYLCASSENSYYGYTFGSGTRLTVV.

The chain has TRBV6-5 and TRBJ2-5, with TRBD2 matching 10 bases. V lost 2 bases, J lost 2 bases, and 2 bases stayed unmatched. Germline CDR1 is MNHEY and CDR2 is SVGAGI. This CDR3 has 15 residues. The CDR3 here is CASSYPSGGQETQYF. CDR3 in DNA: TGTGCCAGCAGTTACCCTAGCGGGGGACAAGAGACCCAGTACTTC.

The chain is built from TRBV10-2 and TRBJ1-1, with TRBD1 identical over 7 bases. The CDR3 has 15 residues. The V and J ends lost 4 bases and 5 bases, in that order; junction bases with no gene match: 10. Germline V lookup: CDR1 WSHSY, CDR2 SAAADI. Written as DNA, the CDR3 is TGCGCCAGCAGTGCTAACAACAGGGGAAGGACTGAAGCTTTCTTT. As protein: CASSANNRGRTEAFF.

The chain has TRBV18 and TRBJ2-5; tentatively, D is TRBD1 (6 bases). The CDR3 consists of 15 residues. Trimming cost V 0 bases and J 4 bases, with 12 bases left between them. Germline V gene data show CDR1 as KGHSH and CDR2 as LQKENI. CDR3 nucleotides: TGTGCCAGCTCACCACCGGACAGAAATCTAGAGACCCAGTACTTC. The encoded protein is CASSPPDRNLETQYF.

J is TRBJ2-2 and V is TRBV4-3; 10 bases match TRBD1. The CDR3 runs to 19 residues. The germline V gene encodes CDR1 LGHNA and CDR2 YSLEER. V was clipped by 2 bases and J by 1 base; unmatched bases: 10. The DNA of the CDR3 is TGCGCCAGCAGCCAATTTTCCTCGACAGGGGGCAGGAACACCGGGGAGCTGTTTTTT. Protein: CASSQFSSTGGRNTGELFF.

The chain's CDR3 is CASSWGDSRDTQYF. The CDR3 DNA reads as TGTGCCAGCAGCTGGGGGGACAGTCGAGATACGCAGTATTTT. The rearrangement uses TRBV11-3 and TRBJ2-3; D may be TRBD1 (7 bases). The germline V and J ends were trimmed by 4 bases and 5 bases, with 13 bases remaining between them. The CDR3 spans 14 residues. CDR1 and CDR2 from the germline V gene are SGHNT and YENEEA.

V and J are TRBV28 and TRBJ2-2; 8 positions match TRBD1. V shed 6 bases, J shed 2 bases, and the junction held 2 bases outside the gene matches. Germline CDR1 reads MDHEN; CDR2 reads SYDVKM. The CDR3 sequence is 14 residues long. The CDR3 sequence: CASRAGGNTGELFF. CDR3 DNA: TGTGCCAGCAGAGCAGGGGGCAACACCGGGGAGCTGTTTTTT.

CDR3 DNA: TGCGCCAGCAGCCATGGGACAGGGTGGGGGAATGAGCAGTTCTTC. It specifies CASSHGTGWGNEQFF. V and J are TRBV5-1 and TRBJ2-1; 9 nucleotides agree with TRBD1. The CDR3 runs to 15 residues. The V gene's germline CDR1 is SGHRS and CDR2 YFSETQ. The V gene end was trimmed by 4 bases and the J gene end by 7 bases; junction bases not matched to a gene: 9.

The gene calls are TRBV18 and TRBJ1-6; 7 positions agree with TRBD1. CDR3 length equals 15 residues. Trimming removed 3 bases from V and 8 bases from J; junction bases left unmatched: 7. Germline V gene sequence: CDR1 KGHSH, CDR2 LQKENI. In nucleotides, the CDR3 is TGTGCCAGCTCACCGAGACAGGGCCAGGATTCACCCCTCCACTTT. Protein sequence: CASSPRQGQDSPLHF. Full variable domain (rest looked up from reference TRBV18 and TRBJ1-6): NAGVMQNPRHLVRRRGQEARLRCSPMKGHSHVYWYRQLPEEGLKFMVYLQKENIIDESGMPKERFSAEFPKEGPSILRIQQVVRGDSAAYFCASSPRQGQDSPLHFGNGTRLTVT.

This sequence joins TRBV19 and TRBJ2-3, with TRBD2 as a possible D gene (6 bases). CDR3 length equals 14 residues. V lost 6 bases and J lost 3, with 13 bases in between. Looked up from germline, CDR1 is LNHDA and CDR2 is SQIVND (reference sequence). CDR3 protein: CASSMGLITDTQYF. In DNA form, the CDR3 reads TGTGCCAGTAGCATGGGACTCATTACAGATACGCAGTATTTT.